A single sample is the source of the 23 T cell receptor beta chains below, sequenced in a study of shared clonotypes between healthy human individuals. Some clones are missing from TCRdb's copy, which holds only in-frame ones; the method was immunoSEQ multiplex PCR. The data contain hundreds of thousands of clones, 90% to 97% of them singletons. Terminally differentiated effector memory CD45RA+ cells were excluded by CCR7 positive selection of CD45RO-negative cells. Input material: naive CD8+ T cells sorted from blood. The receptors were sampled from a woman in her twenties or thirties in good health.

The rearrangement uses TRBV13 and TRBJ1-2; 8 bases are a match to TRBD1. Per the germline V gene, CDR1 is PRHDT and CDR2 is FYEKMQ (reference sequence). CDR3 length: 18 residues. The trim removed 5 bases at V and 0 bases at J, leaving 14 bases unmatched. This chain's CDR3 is CASSHGGQGIFANYGYTF. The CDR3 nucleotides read TGTGCCAGCAGCCACGGTGGACAGGGTATTTTCGCTAACTATGGCTACACCTTC.

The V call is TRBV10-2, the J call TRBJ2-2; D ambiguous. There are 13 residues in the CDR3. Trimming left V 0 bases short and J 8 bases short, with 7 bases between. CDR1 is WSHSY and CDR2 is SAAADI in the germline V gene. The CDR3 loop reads CASSESLAGELFF. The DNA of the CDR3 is TGCGCCAGCAGTGAGTCGCTGGCTGGGGAGCTGTTTTTT.

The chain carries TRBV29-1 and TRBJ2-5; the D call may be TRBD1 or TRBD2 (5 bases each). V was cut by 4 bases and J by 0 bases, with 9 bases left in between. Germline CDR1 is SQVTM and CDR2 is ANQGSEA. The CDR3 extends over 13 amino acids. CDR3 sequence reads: CSVGEGYQETQYF. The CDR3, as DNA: TGCAGCGTTGGTGAGGGGTACCAAGAGACCCAGTACTTC.

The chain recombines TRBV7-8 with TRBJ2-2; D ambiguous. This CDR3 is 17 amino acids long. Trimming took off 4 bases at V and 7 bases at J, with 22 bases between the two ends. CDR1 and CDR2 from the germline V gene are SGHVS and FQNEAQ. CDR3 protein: CASSSSTPIFLNGELFF. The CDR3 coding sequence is TGTGCCAGCAGCTCCTCGACCCCCATCTTTCTGAACGGGGAGCTGTTTTTT.

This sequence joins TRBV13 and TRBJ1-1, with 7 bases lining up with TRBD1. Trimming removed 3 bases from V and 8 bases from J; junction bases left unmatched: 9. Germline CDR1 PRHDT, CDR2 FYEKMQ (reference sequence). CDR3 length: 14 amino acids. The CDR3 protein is CASSFQGGTTEAFF. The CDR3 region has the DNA TGTGCCAGCAGCTTTCAGGGGGGGACCACAGAAGCTTTCTTT. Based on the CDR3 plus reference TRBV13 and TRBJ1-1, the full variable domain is AAGVIQSPRHLIKEKRETATLKCYPIPRHDTVYWYQQGPGQDPQFLISFYEKMQSDKGSIPDRFSAQQFSDYHSELNMSSLELGDSALYFCASSFQGGTTEAFFGQGTRLTVV.

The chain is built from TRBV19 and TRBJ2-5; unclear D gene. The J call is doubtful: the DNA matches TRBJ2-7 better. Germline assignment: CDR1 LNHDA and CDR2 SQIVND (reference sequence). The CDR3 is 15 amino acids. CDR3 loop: CASSTGPGILYEQYF. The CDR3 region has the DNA TGTGCCAGTAGTACCGGCCCCGGAATACTCTACGAGCAGTACTTC.

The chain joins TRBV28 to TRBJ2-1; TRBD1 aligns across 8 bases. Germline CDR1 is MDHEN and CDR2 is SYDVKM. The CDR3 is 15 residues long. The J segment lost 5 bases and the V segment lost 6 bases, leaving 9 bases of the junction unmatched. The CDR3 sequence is CASSPADRENNEQFF. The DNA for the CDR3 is TGTGCCAGCAGCCCGGCGGACAGGGAAAACAATGAGCAGTTCTTC.

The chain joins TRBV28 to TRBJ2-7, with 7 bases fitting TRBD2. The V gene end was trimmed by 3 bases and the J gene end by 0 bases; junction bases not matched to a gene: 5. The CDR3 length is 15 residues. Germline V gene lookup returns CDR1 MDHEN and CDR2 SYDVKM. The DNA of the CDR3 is TGTGCCAGCAGTTTCGCGGGAGATATCTCCTACGAGCAGTACTTC. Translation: CASSFAGDISYEQYF.

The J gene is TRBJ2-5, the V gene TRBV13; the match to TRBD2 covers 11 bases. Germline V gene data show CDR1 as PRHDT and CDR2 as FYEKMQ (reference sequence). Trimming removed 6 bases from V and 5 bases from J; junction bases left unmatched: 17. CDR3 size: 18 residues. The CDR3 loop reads CASRHAPGLADSGETQYF. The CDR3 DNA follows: TGTGCCAGCAGGCACGCCCCGGGACTAGCGGATTCTGGGGAGACCCAGTACTTC.

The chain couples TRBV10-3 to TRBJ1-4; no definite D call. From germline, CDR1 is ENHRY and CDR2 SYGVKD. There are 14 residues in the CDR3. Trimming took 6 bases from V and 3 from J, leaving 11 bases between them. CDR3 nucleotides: TGTGCCATCAGACTGGAGGGATCTAATGAAAAACTGTTTTTT. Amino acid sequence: CAIRLEGSNEKLFF.

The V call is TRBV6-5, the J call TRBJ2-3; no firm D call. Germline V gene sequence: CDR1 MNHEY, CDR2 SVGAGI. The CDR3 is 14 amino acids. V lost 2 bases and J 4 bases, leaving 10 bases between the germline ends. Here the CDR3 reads CASSYQALADTQYF. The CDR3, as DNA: TGTGCCAGCAGTTACCAGGCGCTGGCAGATACGCAGTATTTT.

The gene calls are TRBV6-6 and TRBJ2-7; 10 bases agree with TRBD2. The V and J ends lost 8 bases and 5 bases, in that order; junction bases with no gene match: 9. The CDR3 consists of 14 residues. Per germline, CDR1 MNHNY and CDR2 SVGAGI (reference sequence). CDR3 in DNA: TGTGCCAGCTCTGTGCTAGCGGGAGATGACGAGCAGTACTTC. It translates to CASSVLAGDDEQYF.

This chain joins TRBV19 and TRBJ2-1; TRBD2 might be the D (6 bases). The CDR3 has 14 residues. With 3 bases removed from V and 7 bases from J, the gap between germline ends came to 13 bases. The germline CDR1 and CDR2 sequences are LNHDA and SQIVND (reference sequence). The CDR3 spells CASSIVLAWNEQFF. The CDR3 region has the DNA TGTGCCAGTAGTATTGTGCTAGCGTGGAATGAGCAGTTCTTC.

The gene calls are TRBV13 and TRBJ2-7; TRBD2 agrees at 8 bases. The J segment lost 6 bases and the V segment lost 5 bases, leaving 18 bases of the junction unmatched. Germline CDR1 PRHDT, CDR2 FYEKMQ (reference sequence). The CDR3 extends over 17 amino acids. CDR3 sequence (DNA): TGTGCCAGCAGCAAATCTAGCGGGTCCGCGGGAGGTTCCGAGCAGTACTTC. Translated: CASSKSSGSAGGSEQYF.

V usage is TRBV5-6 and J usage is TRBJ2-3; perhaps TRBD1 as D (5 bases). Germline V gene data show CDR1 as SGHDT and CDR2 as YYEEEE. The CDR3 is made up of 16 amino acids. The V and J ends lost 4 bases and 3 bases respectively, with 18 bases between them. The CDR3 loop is CASSQQTEHSTDTQYF. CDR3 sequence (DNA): TGTGCCAGCAGCCAACAGACAGAGCACTCAACAGATACGCAGTATTTT.

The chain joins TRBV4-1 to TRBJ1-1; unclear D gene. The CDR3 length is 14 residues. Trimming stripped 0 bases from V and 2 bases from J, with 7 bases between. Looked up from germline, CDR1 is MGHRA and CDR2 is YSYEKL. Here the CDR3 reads CASSQEERNTEAFF. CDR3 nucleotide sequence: TGCGCCAGCAGCCAAGAGGAGAGAAACACTGAAGCTTTCTTT.

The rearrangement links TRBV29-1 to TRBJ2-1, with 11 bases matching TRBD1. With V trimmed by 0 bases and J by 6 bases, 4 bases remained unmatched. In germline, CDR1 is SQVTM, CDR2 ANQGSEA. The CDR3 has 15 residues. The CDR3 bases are TGCAGCGTTGAAGATAATGGGACAGGGGGCAATGAGCAGTTCTTC. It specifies CSVEDNGTGGNEQFF.

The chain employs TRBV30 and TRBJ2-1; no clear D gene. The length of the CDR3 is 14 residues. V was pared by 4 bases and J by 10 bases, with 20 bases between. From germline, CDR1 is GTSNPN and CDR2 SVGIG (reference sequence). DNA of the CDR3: TGTGCCTGGACCACAGACTGGGGAACCTTAGAGCAGTTCTTC. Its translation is CAWTTDWGTLEQFF.

The CDR3 DNA reads TGCGCCAGCAGCCAAGCGGGCTTGGGGGATTGGGAGACCCAGTACTTC. It yields the protein CASSQAGLGDWETQYF. The V gene is TRBV4-1, the J gene TRBJ2-5, with D possibly called TRBD1 or TRBD2 (5 bases each). The V end lost 1 base, the J end lost 5 bases, and 17 bases lay between the germline ends. Germline V gives CDR1 MGHRA, CDR2 YSYEKL. The CDR3 consists of 16 residues.

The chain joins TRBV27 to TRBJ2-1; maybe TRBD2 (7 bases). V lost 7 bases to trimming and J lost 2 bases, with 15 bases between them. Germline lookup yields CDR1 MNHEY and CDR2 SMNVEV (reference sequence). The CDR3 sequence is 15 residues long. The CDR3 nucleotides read TGTGCCAGCACGGAGGGGGGGTCGACCTACAATGAGCAGTTCTTC. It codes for CASTEGGSTYNEQFF.

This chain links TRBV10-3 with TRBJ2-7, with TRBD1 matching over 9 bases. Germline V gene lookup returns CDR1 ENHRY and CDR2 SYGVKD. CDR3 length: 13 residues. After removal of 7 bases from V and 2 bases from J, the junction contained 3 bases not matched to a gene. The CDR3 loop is CAINGQGTYEQYF. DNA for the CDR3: TGTGCCATCAACGGACAGGGGACCTACGAGCAGTACTTC.

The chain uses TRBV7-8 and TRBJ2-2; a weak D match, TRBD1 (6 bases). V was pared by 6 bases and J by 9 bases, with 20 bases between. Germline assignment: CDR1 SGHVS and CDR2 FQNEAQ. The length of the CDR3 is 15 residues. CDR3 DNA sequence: TGTGCCAGCAGATACCGATCAACAGGGTCGCGGGAGCTGTTTTTT. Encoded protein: CASRYRSTGSRELFF.

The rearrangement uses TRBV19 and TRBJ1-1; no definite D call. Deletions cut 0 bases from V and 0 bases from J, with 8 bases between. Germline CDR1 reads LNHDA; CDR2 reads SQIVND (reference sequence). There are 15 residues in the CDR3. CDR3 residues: CASSIDLSMNTEAFF. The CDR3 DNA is TGTGCCAGTAGTATAGATCTAAGTATGAACACTGAAGCTTTCTTT.